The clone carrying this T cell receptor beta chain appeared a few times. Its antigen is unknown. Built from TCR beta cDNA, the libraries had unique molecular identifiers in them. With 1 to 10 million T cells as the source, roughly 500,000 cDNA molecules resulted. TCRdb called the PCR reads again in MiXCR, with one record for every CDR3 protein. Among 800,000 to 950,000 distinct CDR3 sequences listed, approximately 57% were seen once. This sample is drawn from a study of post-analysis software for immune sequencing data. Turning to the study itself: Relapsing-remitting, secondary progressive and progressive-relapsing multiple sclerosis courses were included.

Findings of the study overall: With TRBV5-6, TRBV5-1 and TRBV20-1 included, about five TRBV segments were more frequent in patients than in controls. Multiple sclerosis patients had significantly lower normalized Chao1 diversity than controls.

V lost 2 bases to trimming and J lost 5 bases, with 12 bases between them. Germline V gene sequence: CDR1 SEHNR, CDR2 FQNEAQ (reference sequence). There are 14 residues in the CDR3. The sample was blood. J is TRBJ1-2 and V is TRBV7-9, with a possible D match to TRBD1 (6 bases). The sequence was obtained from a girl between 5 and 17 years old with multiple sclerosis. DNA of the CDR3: TGTGCCAGCAGCTTATCCCCGGGACAATATGGCTACACCTTC. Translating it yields CASSLSPGQYGYTF.